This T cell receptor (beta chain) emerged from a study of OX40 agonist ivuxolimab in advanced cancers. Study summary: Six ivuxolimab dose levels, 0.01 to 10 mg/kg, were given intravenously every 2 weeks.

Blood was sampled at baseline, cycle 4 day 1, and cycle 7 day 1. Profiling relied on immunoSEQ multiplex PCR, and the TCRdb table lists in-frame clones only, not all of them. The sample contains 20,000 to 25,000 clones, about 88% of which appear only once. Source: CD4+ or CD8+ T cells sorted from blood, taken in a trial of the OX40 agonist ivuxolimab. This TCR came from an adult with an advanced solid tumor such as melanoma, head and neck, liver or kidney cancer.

CDR3: CASSFCRDREYF. The DNA for the CDR3 is TGTGCCAGCAGTTTTTGTCGGGACAGAGAGTACTTC. The rearrangement links TRBV4-2 to TRBJ2-5, with 7 bases identical to TRBD1. The germline CDR1 and CDR2 sequences are LGHNA and YNFKEQ. This CDR3 comprises 12 residues. J was trimmed by 12 bases and V by 6 bases; bases with no gene match: 10.